This T cell receptor (beta chain) stems from a study of a mutant IDH1 vaccine in newly diagnosed glioma. Study context: Vaccinations were initiated 4-6 weeks following radiotherapy alone, or were given together with temozolomide cycles. Previous care, which was radiotherapy, temozolomide, or both, most often involved both. The study, taken as a whole, reports: Pseudoprogression apparently tracked independently of changes in top peripheral T cell clonotypes.

Generated by immunoSEQ multiplex PCR, the TCRdb table keeps only in-frame clones and is missing some. The data contain about 60,000 clones, 70% to 85% of them singletons. The time point was: week 11, during vaccination. The vaccine gave 300 ug of a 20-mer mutant IDH1 peptide subcutaneously per dose. The sample holds one count of this clone. Antigen unknown. The CDR3 extends over 14 amino acids. Per germline, CDR1 SNHLY and CDR2 FYNNEI. V was trimmed by 3 bases and J by 6 bases, leaving 14 bases between them. This chain links TRBV2 with TRBJ1-2; D ambiguous. The source of this sequence is a woman aged 50 to 60 with glioma. The sample here was PBMCs, taken from a glioma patient whose treatment included an IDH1 peptide vaccine. The CDR3 nucleotides read TGTGCCAGCAGTGATGGAGGATGGAATGATGGCTACACCTTC. Its translation is CASSDGGWNDGYTF.